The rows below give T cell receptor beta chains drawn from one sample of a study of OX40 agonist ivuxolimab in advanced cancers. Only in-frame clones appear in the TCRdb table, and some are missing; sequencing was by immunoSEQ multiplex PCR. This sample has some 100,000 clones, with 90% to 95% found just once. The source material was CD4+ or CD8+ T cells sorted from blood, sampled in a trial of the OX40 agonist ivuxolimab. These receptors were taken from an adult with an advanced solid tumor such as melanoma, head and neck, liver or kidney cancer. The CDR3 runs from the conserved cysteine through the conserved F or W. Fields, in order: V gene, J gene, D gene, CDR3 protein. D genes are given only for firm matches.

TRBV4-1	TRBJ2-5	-	CASSRPDGGRTQYF
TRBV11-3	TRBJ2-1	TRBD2	CASSSLAGFITEQFF
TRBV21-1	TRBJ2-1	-	CASSTGTSGGNSVEQFF
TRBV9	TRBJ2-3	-	CASSALGGFSTDTQYF
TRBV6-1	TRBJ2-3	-	CASSGGVRTDTQYF
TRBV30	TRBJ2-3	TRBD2	CAWSGGLAGGKDTQYF
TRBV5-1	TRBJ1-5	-	CASSLGPQINQPQHF
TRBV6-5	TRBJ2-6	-	CASSIQGSGANVLTF
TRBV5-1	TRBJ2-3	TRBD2	CASSLVSGRSTQYF
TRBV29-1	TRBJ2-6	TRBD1	CSVGNTGGAGANVLTF
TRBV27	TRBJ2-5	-	CASSLSRTRTQYF
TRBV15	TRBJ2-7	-	CATSGTEYEQYF
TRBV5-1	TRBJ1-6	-	CASSFEPGRIDSPLHF
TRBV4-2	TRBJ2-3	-	CASSQGGEADTQYF
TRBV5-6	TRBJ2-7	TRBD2	CASSLQRLAGIYEQYF
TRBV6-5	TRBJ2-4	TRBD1	CASSYDREAKNIQYF
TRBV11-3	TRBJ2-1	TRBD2	CASSLGASGYAYNEQFF
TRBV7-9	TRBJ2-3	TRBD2	CASSLTGGVDTQYF
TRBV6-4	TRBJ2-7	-	CASSHVRGAFSYEQYF
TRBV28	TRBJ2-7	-	CASHPRGHSSYEQYF
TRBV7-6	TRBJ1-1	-	CASSEDWGQTEAFF
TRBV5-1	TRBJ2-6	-	CASSERSGANVLTF
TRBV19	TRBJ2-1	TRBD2	CASSIGLASEQFF
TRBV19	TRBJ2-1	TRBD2	CASSRYSSGSSYNEQFF
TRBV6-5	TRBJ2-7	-	CATSLGGSSTYEQYF
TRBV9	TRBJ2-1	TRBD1	CASSVGFWTGSNEQFF
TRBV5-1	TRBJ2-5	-	CASSLGGYQETQYF
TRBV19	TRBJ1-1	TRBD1	CASSLHRGLDTEAFF
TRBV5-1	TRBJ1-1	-	CASSLEVGTEAFF
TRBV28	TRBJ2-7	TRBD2	CASSRLAGGPNYEQYF
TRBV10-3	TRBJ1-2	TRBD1	CATSSDRGTYGYTF
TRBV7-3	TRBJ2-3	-	CASSWSSGSTDTQYF
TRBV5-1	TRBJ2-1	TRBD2	CASSSLAGTPTGNEQFF
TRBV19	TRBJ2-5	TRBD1	CASSRSAPGQGRETQYF
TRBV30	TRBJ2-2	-	CAWRGMGTGELFF
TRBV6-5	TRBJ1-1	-	CASSTELMNTEAFF
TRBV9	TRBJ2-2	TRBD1	CASSPTGGANTGELFF
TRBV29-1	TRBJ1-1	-	CSVIQGPEAFF
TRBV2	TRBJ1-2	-	CASSEVRARGVDGYTF
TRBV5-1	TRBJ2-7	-	CASRQGPAGEQYF
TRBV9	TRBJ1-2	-	CASSVGQQYGYTF
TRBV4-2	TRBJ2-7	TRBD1	CASSQNRGLSYEQYF
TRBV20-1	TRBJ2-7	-	CSATISYEQYF
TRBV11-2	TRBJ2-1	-	CASSLESAMFF
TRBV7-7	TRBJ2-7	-	CASSLSTGHEQYF
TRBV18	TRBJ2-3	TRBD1	CASCGQGGTDTQYF
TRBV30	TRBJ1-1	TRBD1	CAWSVHRTGGTEAFF
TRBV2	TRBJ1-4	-	CATQSLGEKLFF
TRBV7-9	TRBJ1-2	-	CASRKDGAYGYTF
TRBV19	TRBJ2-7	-	CASSIRGGPEQYF
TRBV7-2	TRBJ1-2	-	CASSLAAAQYGYTF
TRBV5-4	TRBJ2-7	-	CAISRQINSEQYF
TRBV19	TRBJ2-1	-	CASGLRSDEQFF
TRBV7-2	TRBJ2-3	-	CASSLPEQGVRGTDTQYF
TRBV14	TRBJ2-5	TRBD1	CASSPTRQGTQYF
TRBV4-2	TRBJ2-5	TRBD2	CASSQDLDAGGLGETQYF
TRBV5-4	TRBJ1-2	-	CASSRGGNYGYTF